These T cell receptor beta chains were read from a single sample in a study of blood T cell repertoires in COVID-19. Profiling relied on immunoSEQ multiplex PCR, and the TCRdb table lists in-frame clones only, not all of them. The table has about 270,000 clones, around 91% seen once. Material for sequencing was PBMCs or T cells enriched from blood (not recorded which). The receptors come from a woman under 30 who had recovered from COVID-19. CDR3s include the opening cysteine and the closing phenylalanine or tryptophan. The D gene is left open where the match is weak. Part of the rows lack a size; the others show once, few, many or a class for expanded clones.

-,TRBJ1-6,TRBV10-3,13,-,CAISDRVSSPLHF,TGTGCCATCAGTGATCGGGTTAGTTCACCCCTCCACTTT
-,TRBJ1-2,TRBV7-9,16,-,CASSPPGASAIYGYTF,TGTGCCAGCAGCCCCCCTGGGGCATCAGCGATCTATGGCTACACCTTC
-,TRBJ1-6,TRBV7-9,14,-,CASSTRDDNSPLHF,TGTGCCAGCAGCACCAGGGATGATAATTCACCCCTCCACTTT
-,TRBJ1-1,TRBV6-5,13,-,CASRRRTDTEAFF,TGTGCCAGCAGGAGACGGACAGACACTGAAGCTTTCTTT
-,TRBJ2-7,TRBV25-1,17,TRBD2,CASRKTGGAGGSYEQYF,TGTGCCAGCAGAAAGACTGGGGGAGCGGGGGGCTCCTACGAGCAGTACTTC
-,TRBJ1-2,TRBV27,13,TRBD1,CASSLQGVGGYTF,TGTGCCAGCAGTTTACAGGGGGTAGGTGGCTACACCTTC
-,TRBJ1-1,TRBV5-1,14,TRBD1,CASSIGQGGAEAFF,TGCGCCAGCAGCATAGGACAGGGTGGGGCTGAAGCTTTCTTT
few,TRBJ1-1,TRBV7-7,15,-,CASSFREILNTEAFF,TGTGCTAGCAGCTTCCGTGAGATTCTAAACACTGAAGCTTTCTTT
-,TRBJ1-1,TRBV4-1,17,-,CASSQVGSSEVDTEAFF,TGCGCCAGCAGCCAAGTTGGGAGCTCGGAGGTAGACACTGAAGCTTTCTTT
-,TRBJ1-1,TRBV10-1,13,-,CASSGGGFTEAFF,TGCGCCAGCAGCGGAGGAGGGTTCACTGAAGCTTTCTTT
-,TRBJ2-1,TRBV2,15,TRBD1,CASRPGTATYNEQFF,TGTGCCAGCAGACCAGGGACAGCTACCTACAATGAGCAGTTCTTC
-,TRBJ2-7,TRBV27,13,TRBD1,CASSWDRGYEQYF,TGTGCCAGCAGTTGGGACAGGGGGTACGAGCAGTACTTC
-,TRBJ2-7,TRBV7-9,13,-,CASSQQGSNEQYF,TGTGCCAGCAGCCAACAGGGTTCGAACGAGCAGTACTTC
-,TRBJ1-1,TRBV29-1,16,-,CSATGSRGRRNTEAFF,TGCAGCGCCACCGGGTCGAGAGGCCGAAGGAACACTGAAGCTTTCTTT
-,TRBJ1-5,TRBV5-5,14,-,CASSLEPIDQPQHF,TGTGCCAGCAGCTTGGAGCCGATCGATCAGCCCCAGCATTTT
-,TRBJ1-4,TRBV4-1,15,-,CASSARGARNEKLFF,TGCGCCAGCAGCGCCCGGGGGGCCAGAAATGAAAAACTGTTTTTT
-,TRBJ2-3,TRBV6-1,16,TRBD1,CASSDGTGTLRNTQYF,TGTGCCAGCAGTGATGGGACAGGGACACTACGGAATACGCAGTATTTT
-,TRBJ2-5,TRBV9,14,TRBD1,CASSATGGRETQYF,TGTGCCAGCAGCGCCACAGGGGGCAGGGAGACCCAGTACTTC
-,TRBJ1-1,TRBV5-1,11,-,CASSLRGEAFF,TGCGCCAGCAGCTTGAGAGGTGAAGCTTTCTTT
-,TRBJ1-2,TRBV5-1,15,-,CASSLTAGDNYGYTF,TGCGCCAGCAGCTTAACGGCAGGGGACAACTATGGCTACACCTTC
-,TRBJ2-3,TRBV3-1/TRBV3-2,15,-,CASSRALPGTDTQYF,TGTGCCAGCAGCCGGGCCCTCCCGGGCACAGATACGCAGTATTTT
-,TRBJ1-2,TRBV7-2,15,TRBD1,CASSVTGGTNYGYTF,TGTGCCAGCAGCGTTACAGGGGGAACTAACTATGGCTACACCTTC
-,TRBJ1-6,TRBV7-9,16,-,CASSLEAGTYNSPLHF,TGTGCCAGCAGCTTAGAAGCAGGAACTTATAATTCACCCCTCCACTTT
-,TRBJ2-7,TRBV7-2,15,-,CASSLAHEGTYEQYF,TGTGCCAGCAGCTTAGCGCATGAGGGTACCTACGAGCAGTACTTC
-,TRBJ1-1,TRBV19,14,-,CASSQQALNTEAFF,TGTGCCAGTAGTCAACAGGCCCTGAACACTGAAGCTTTCTTT
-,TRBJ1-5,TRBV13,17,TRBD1,CASSLAGAGGLNQPQHF,TGTGCCAGCAGCTTAGCCGGGGCAGGGGGTCTCAATCAGCCCCAGCATTTT
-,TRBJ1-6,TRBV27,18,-,CASSLHVKPGVYNSPLHF,TGTGCCAGCAGTTTACACGTCAAACCGGGGGTATATAATTCACCCCTCCACTTT
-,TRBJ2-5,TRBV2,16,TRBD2,CASSDASGGAFETQYF,TGTGCCAGCAGTGATGCTAGCGGGGGGGCCTTTGAGACCCAGTACTTC
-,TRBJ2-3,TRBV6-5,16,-,CASSYLFRGSADTQYF,TGTGCCAGCAGTTACTTGTTCCGGGGTAGCGCAGATACGCAGTATTTT
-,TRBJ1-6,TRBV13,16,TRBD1,CASSITGTGVNSPLHF,TGTGCCAGCAGCATAACCGGGACAGGTGTGAATTCACCCCTCCACTTT
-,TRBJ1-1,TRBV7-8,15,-,CASSLLRQVPTEAFF,TGTGCCAGCAGCTTACTTAGACAGGTGCCCACTGAAGCTTTCTTT
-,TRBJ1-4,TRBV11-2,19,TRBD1,CASSLLGRTDRVVNEKLFF,TGTGCCAGCAGCTTATTAGGGCGAACAGACAGGGTGGTTAATGAAAAACTGTTTTTT
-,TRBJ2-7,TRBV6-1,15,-,CASSETEQGSYEQYF,TGTGCCAGCAGTGAAACGGAACAGGGTTCCTACGAGCAGTACTTC